Following are 27 T cell receptor beta chains from one sample sequenced in a study of T cells in Graves' hyperthyroidism and ophthalmopathy (dated by TCRdb to between 2017 and 2020). The method behind the library was multiplex PCR. These reads were obtained on an Illumina HiSeq 2000. The TCR beta CDR3 regions were amplified from RNA transcripts. A first-round RT-PCR of the TCR CDR3 used the HTBI primer set with the Qiagen OneStep RT-PCR kit. Starting from the raw public reads, TCRdb applied fastp trimming at Q25, assembled clones with MiXCR and retained in-frame beta chains. Each record represents a unique CDR3 protein, reported with the most common genes and DNA among its rows. The sample includes a few hundred thousand distinct CDR3 sequences, with around 19% observed a single time. The ten largest account for about 40% of the sample. Sequencing input: blood. The receptor set was obtained from a man aged 50 to 59 with Graves' ophthalmopathy.

This clonotype was seen ten or more times. The chain employs TRBV3-1 and TRBJ2-7, with unresolved D. Germline CDR1 reads LGHDT; CDR2 reads YNNKEL (reference sequence). V was cut by 7 bases and J by 5 bases, with 15 bases left in between. The length of the CDR3 is 13 residues. The CDR3 region has the DNA TGTGCCAGCATGGGTTTCAATTTTGACGAGCAGTACTTC. Its protein product is CASMGFNFDEQYF.

This clonotype was counted many times. The chain uses TRBV5-1 and TRBJ2-3, with 10 bases identical to TRBD2. V lost 4 bases to trimming and J lost 4 bases; unmatched junction nucleotides: 3. The germline V gene has CDR1 SGHRS and CDR2 YFSETQ. This CDR3 is 14 amino acids long. The CDR3 nucleotides are TGCGCCAGCAGCCCCCTAGCGGGGGCAGATACGCAGTATTTT. It codes for CASSPLAGADTQYF.

Comments on this clonotype: Possible read error: a much larger clone is one base away. This chain uses TRBV19 with TRBJ2-3; D not resolved. The germline V gene encodes CDR1 LNHDA and CDR2 SQIVND (reference sequence). The CDR3 is 14 amino acids. CDR3 residues: CASGTSGRTDTQYF. The CDR3 DNA is TGTGCCAGTGGTACGTCCGGGCGCACGGATACGCAGTATTTT.

This clonotype was observed a few times. The chain carries TRBV27 and TRBJ1-4, with D perhaps TRBD1 (6 bases). V lost 3 bases and J lost 7, with 12 bases in between. Germline values: CDR1 MNHEY, CDR2 SMNVEV (reference sequence). The length of the CDR3 is 14 residues. The CDR3 DNA sequence: TGTGCCAGCAGTTTCGGGACACTCGGTGAAAAACTGTTTTTT. Protein product: CASSFGTLGEKLFF.

This clonotype occurred many times. The V and J genes are TRBV6-1 and TRBJ2-7; 8 nucleotides match TRBD1. The V gene's germline CDR1 is MNHNS and CDR2 SASEGT. Losses at the gene ends were 6 bases for V and 5 bases for J; bases not matched to a gene: 9. This CDR3 comprises 14 residues. DNA of the CDR3: TGTGCCAGCAGCGGATACAGGGGGGTTAACGAGCAGTACTTC. This encodes CASSGYRGVNEQYF.

Note on this clonotype: The junction does not match germline at one end; this may be a read error. The chain employs TRBV6-2 or TRBV6-3 and TRBJ2-7, with D unresolved. The CDR3 is 12 amino acids. Germline values: CDR1 MNHEY, CDR2 SVGEGT. In nucleotides, the CDR3 is TGTGCCAGCAGTTTAACGTACTACAAGCAGTACTTC. Protein product: CASSLTYYKQYF.

This chain connects TRBV5-1 to TRBJ1-3, with D uncertain. CDR3 length: 13 amino acids. The germline CDR1 and CDR2 sequences are SGHRS and YFSETQ. V shed 4 bases and J shed 4 bases, with 9 bases lying between them. The CDR3 here is CASSVSTGNTIYF. The CDR3 DNA is TGCGCCAGCAGCGTGAGCACGGGAAACACCATATATTTT.

This clonotype was observed at least ten times. This chain links TRBV3-1 with TRBJ2-7; D remains unclear. Germline CDR1 and CDR2: LGHDT and YNNKEL (reference sequence). This CDR3 is built from 14 residues. Between the trimmed V and J ends, which lost 3 bases and 0 bases, there was a span of 9 bases. Here the CDR3 DNA reads TGTGCCAGCAGCCAGGCGCACCTCTCCTACGAGCAGTACTTC. Its protein product is CASSQAHLSYEQYF.

This clonotype was detected only a few times. This sequence joins TRBV29-1 and TRBJ2-1; 8 bases agree with TRBD1. Germline V gene sequence: CDR1 SQVTM, CDR2 ANQGSEA. CDR3 length equals 14 residues. With 4 bases clipped from V and 2 bases from J, the junction kept 4 bases outside the gene matches. CDR3 residues: CSVGQGIAYNEQFF. The CDR3 DNA reads as TGCAGCGTTGGACAGGGGATTGCCTACAATGAGCAGTTCTTC.

The J gene is TRBJ2-2, the V gene TRBV20-1; 10 positions agree with TRBD2. V was pared by 4 bases and J by 1 base, with 0 bases of the junction left unmatched. CDR1 and CDR2 (germline): DFQATT, SNEGSKA (reference sequence). This CDR3 is 14 amino acids long. The CDR3 bases are TGCAGTGCTAAGCGGGAGGGGAACACCGGGGAGCTGTTTTTT. Its protein is CSAKREGNTGELFF.

This clonotype was counted at least ten times. V is TRBV10-3 and J is TRBJ2-3; unclear D gene. The CDR3 totals 14 residues. Trimming cost V 4 bases and J 6 bases, with 14 bases left between them. Germline CDR1 reads ENHRY; CDR2 reads SYGVKD. The CDR3 region has the DNA TGTGCCATCAGTGTAGCAGGCGAGGTTGATACGCAGTATTTT. This translates into CAISVAGEVDTQYF.

The chain carries TRBV5-1 and TRBJ1-4; D perhaps matches TRBD1 (5 bases). Trimming removed 4 bases from V and 6 bases from J, with 16 bases in between. Germline assignment: CDR1 SGHRS and CDR2 YFSETQ. The CDR3 covers 15 residues. CDR3 sequence (DNA): TGCGCCAGCAGCCCGGGGGGGACCGGGGATGAAAAACTGTTTTTT. Translated, it gives CASSPGGTGDEKLFF.

Here the CDR3 DNA reads TGTGCCAGTAGTATCGGGACTGCGACCGAGACCCAGTACTTC. Translation: CASSIGTATETQYF. The V and J genes are TRBV19 and TRBJ2-5; D is possibly TRBD2 (6 bases). The ends were cut back, 3 bases at V and 5 bases at J, with 13 bases in the middle. This CDR3 comprises 14 residues. Germline assignment: CDR1 LNHDA and CDR2 SQIVND (reference sequence).

This clonotype was seen ten or more times. This chain connects TRBV2 to TRBJ2-7, with 9 bases that match TRBD2. There are 19 residues in the CDR3. With 5 bases clipped from V and 0 bases from J, the junction kept 17 bases outside the gene matches. Looked up from germline, CDR1 is SNHLY and CDR2 is FYNNEI. CDR3 protein: CASSREFLAGPISSYEQYF. CDR3 nucleotide sequence: TGTGCCAGCAGTCGGGAGTTTCTAGCGGGGCCAATTAGCTCCTACGAGCAGTACTTC.

V is TRBV20-1 and J is TRBJ2-7, with TRBD1 matching over 12 bases. Trimming took 3 bases from V and 4 from J; bases not matched to a gene: 7. The CDR3 consists of 15 residues. Per the germline V gene, CDR1 is DFQATT and CDR2 is SNEGSKA (reference sequence). DNA for the CDR3: TGCAGTGCTAGTTTCGGGACAGGGGGCCGTTACGAGCAGTACTTC. It translates to CSASFGTGGRYEQYF.

In this sample, this clonotype turned up many times. The chain couples TRBV28 to TRBJ2-3; either TRBD1 or TRBD2 may fit D (5 bases each). V lost 6 bases and J lost 0, with 16 bases in between. The CDR3 extends over 16 amino acids. The V gene's germline CDR1 is MDHEN and CDR2 SYDVKM. Here the CDR3 reads CASRSNWGRSTDTQYF. For the CDR3, the DNA is TGTGCCAGCAGGAGTAATTGGGGACGGAGCACAGATACGCAGTATTTT.

This clonotype occurred a few times. The rearrangement links TRBV28 to TRBJ1-3, with 10 bases lining up with TRBD1. J lost 4 bases, V lost 6 bases, and 9 bases had no gene match. This CDR3 comprises 16 residues. The germline V gene has CDR1 MDHEN and CDR2 SYDVKM. CDR3 amino acids: CASSLRQGAFGNTIYF. The CDR3 DNA is TGTGCCAGCAGCCTGCGACAGGGGGCCTTCGGAAACACCATATATTTT.

At least ten counts were recorded for this clonotype. The chain combines TRBV20-1 with TRBJ2-3; 11 nucleotides match TRBD2. The CDR3 covers 14 residues. CDR1 and CDR2 (germline): DFQATT, SNEGSKA (reference sequence). CDR3 protein: CRAFGGTSGDTQYF. CDR3 coding DNA: TGCAGGGCCTTCGGGGGGACTAGCGGAGATACGCAGTATTTT.

This clonotype has ten or more counts. The J gene is TRBJ2-4, the V gene TRBV14, with D perhaps TRBD2 (6 bases). Trimming left V 4 bases short and J 6 bases short, with 13 bases between. Germline V gene data show CDR1 as SGHDN and CDR2 as FVKESK. The CDR3 covers 14 residues. In DNA, the CDR3 is TGTGCCAGCAGCCCCCGGCCCGGGGGAAACATTCAGTACTTC. This sequence encodes CASSPRPGGNIQYF.

This clonotype was observed at least ten times. The CDR3 nucleotides are TGTGCCAGCAGTTTGGAGGGTTGGAAGGACGAGCAGTACTTC. This codes for CASSLEGWKDEQYF. The chain recombines TRBV28 with TRBJ2-7; D possibly corresponds to TRBD2 (6 bases). Trimming took 3 bases from V and 5 from J, leaving 14 bases between them. Germline V lookup: CDR1 MDHEN, CDR2 SYDVKM. The CDR3 is 14 amino acids.

The rearrangement uses TRBV11-1 and TRBJ2-3, with D perhaps TRBD1 (5 bases). The CDR3 loop spans 13 amino acids. Looked up from germline, CDR1 is SGHAT and CDR2 is FQDESV (reference sequence). Trimming took off 5 bases at V and 6 bases at J, with 12 bases between the two ends. The CDR3, as DNA: TGTGCCAGCAGCACCCGGACACTTGATACGCAGTATTTT. It specifies CASSTRTLDTQYF.

This clonotype was observed many times. This chain joins TRBV11-1 and TRBJ1-1, with D possibly being TRBD1 (6 bases). V dropped 8 bases and J dropped 2 bases, with 12 bases sitting between them. The CDR3 loop spans 13 amino acids. The germline V gene has CDR1 SGHAT and CDR2 FQDESV (reference sequence). For the CDR3, the DNA is TGTGCCAGCCAAATGACAGGCAACACTGAAGCTTTCTTT. This sequence encodes CASQMTGNTEAFF. Variable domain in full (rest from reference TRBV11-1 and TRBJ1-1): EAEVAQSPRYKITEKSQAVAFWCDPISGHATLYWYRQILGQGPELLVQFQDESVVDDSQLPKDRFSAERLKGVDSTLKIQPAELGDSAMYLCASQMTGNTEAFFGQGTRLTVV.

This clonotype appeared a few times. The chain links TRBV7-3 to TRBJ1-6; D perhaps matches TRBD1 (5 bases). CDR1 and CDR2 (germline): SGHTA, FQGTGA. The CDR3 runs to 13 residues. Trimming cost V 4 bases and J 10 bases, with 11 bases left between them. The CDR3 nucleotides are TGTGCCAGCAGCTCCGGGACGGAATCACCCCTCCACTTT. Protein sequence: CASSSGTESPLHF.

The V and J genes are TRBV5-1 and TRBJ2-5, with TRBD1 identical over 10 bases. Germline V gene data show CDR1 as SGHRS and CDR2 as YFSETQ. The ends lost 4 bases at V and 4 bases at J; junction bases unmatched: 4. The CDR3 sequence is 14 residues long. CDR3 in DNA: TGCGCCAGCAGCACCGACAGGGGGCTAGAGACCCAGTACTTC. Translation: CASSTDRGLETQYF.

The chain links TRBV5-1 to TRBJ2-7; TRBD2 is a possible D gene (7 bases). This CDR3 spans 15 amino acids. The V and J ends lost 4 bases and 6 bases respectively, with 20 bases between them. Germline values: CDR1 SGHRS, CDR2 YFSETQ. The CDR3 DNA follows: TGCGCCAGCAGCAAGGGGGGGGAGATCGTCCGCGAGCAGTACTTC. Its protein is CASSKGGEIVREQYF. The whole variable domain, filled in from reference TRBV5-1 and TRBJ2-7, reads KAGVTQTPRYLIKTRGQQVTLSCSPISGHRSVSWYQQTPGQGLQFLFEYFSETQRNKGNFPGRFSGRQFSNSRSEMNVSTLELGDSALYLCASSKGGEIVREQYFGPGTRLTVT.

This clonotype was counted a single time. This could be a read error, since a much larger clone is one nucleotide away. The rearrangement links TRBV28 to TRBJ2-3, with D perhaps TRBD2 (5 bases). Germline CDR1 and CDR2: MDHEN and SYDVKM. The CDR3 sequence is 15 residues long. V dropped 6 bases and J dropped 4 bases, with 17 bases sitting between them. CDR3 in amino acids: CASSSDWALADTQYF. The CDR3 DNA is TGTGCCAGCAGCTCGGACTGGGCCCTGGCAGATACGCAGTATTTT.

This clonotype was counted many times. The chain uses TRBV28 and TRBJ2-1; D unclear. The CDR3 is 13 residues long. V was trimmed by 6 bases and J by 10 bases, leaving 16 bases between them. Looked up from germline, CDR1 is MDHEN and CDR2 is SYDVKM. The DNA of the CDR3 is TGTGCCAGCAGCAAGGACCAAATCACCGAGCAGTTCTTC. Translated, it gives CASSKDQITEQFF.